Listed below are T cell receptor beta chains from one sample, sequenced in a study of blood T cell repertoires in COVID-19. The data were produced by immunoSEQ multiplex PCR, yet TCRdb's version contains in-frame clones alone and is incomplete. The sample holds approximately 240,000 clones, less than 85% seen once. Sequencing was done on a sample of peripheral blood. These receptors were collected from a woman older than 75 with active or convalescent COVID-19. Both conserved end residues are part of each CDR3.

v_call	cdr3_length	j_call	cdr3_aa
TRBV30	13	TRBJ1-2	CAGSTGTFYGYTF
TRBV28	15	TRBJ1-5	CASSTGGSGNQPQHF
TRBV27	19	TRBJ2-1	CASSLRRWVAGGQSNEQFF
TRBV30	14	TRBJ2-5	CAGSVAGGETTQYF
TRBV14	14	TRBJ2-7	CASSQAMDRGPQYF
TRBV18	14	TRBJ2-5	CASSPIEDKETQYF
TRBV29-1	14	TRBJ1-1	CSLRQGAIITEAFF
TRBV7-2	14	TRBJ2-7	CASSLTSGAYEQYF
TRBV27	15	TRBJ2-2	CASSLLWGGAGELFF
TRBV10-3	14	TRBJ1-2	CAIRGQAENYGYTF
TRBV5-5	17	TRBJ1-2	CASSLSPGQGIFGGYTF
TRBV9	15	TRBJ2-7	CASSPRQGPSYEQYF
TRBV30	15	TRBJ1-1	CAWSPGQFLGAEAFF
TRBV2	15	TRBJ1-6	CASSVGQDYNSPLHF
TRBV19	16	TRBJ2-3	CASSVYSGSRTDTQYF
TRBV9	15	TRBJ2-3	CASSVVAGVTDTQYF
TRBV12-3/TRBV12-4	13	TRBJ1-1	CASSPHGPGVAFF
TRBV5-5	16	TRBJ1-1	CASSSRDRGVNTEAFF
TRBV10-3	16	TRBJ2-1	CAISESGTSDGNEQFF
TRBV5-4	17	TRBJ2-5	CASSLKGSGGQSETQYF
TRBV6-5	15	TRBJ2-3	CASSYQASSADTQYF
TRBV19	15	TRBJ1-5	CASSPAGGGSQPQHF
TRBV5-1	18	TRBJ1-1	CASSLAGGTGVMNTEAFF
TRBV2	14	TRBJ1-4	CASSENRMDEKLFF
TRBV18	18	TRBJ2-6	CASSPLDRDRAGANVLTF
TRBV29-1	13	TRBJ1-2	CSVDRGANYGYTF
TRBV5-5	19	TRBJ2-1	CASSFWTSGRAGSYNEQFF
TRBV5-4	13	TRBJ1-3	CASSLAFGNTIYF
TRBV7-8	18	TRBJ2-1	CASSLAILAGGSYNEQFF
TRBV3-1/TRBV3-2	14	TRBJ1-3	CASSQGSSGNTIYF
TRBV20-1	10	TRBJ1-1	CSGMKEGAFF
TRBV5-1	16	TRBJ2-5	CASSLVGQGAQETQYF
TRBV27	13	TRBJ2-3	CASSPSRTDTQYF
TRBV2	15	TRBJ2-2	CASSGTGGITGELFF
TRBV5-5	17	TRBJ2-6	CASSLAGANSGANVLTF
TRBV7-8	15	TRBJ1-5	CASSLDRTGNQPQHF
TRBV28	12	TRBJ1-6	CASSFGDSPLHF
TRBV29-1	13	TRBJ2-5	CSAARSILETQYF
TRBV11-3	16	TRBJ1-2	CASSLGKNTGNYGYTF
TRBV7-6	16	TRBJ2-1	CASSLEGTSSYREQFF
TRBV5-5	14	TRBJ1-2	CASSLAWGGSGYTF
TRBV4-1	14	TRBJ2-1	CASSQEPSGIKQFF
TRBV28	13	TRBJ1-5	CASRTGSNQPQHF
TRBV11-3	15	TRBJ1-1	CASSLGQGLNTEAFF
TRBV2	15	TRBJ2-1	CASSTRRAAYNEQFF
TRBV6-5	15	TRBJ2-2	CATRRYYSNTGELFF
TRBV6-2/TRBV6-3	14	TRBJ1-1	CASSYSTGSGEAFF
TRBV30	11	TRBJ1-2	CAWSARPGYTF
TRBV3-1/TRBV3-2	15	TRBJ1-5	CASSIGTGLYQPQHF
TRBV5-1	14	TRBJ2-4	CASSLGTGANIQYF
TRBV7-9	12	TRBJ2-7	CASSATEHEQYF
TRBV4-2	16	TRBJ1-2	CASSNTGAGLPEGYTF
TRBV5-5	17	TRBJ2-2	CASSSWTGTTNTGELFF
TRBV7-2	15	TRBJ2-5	CASSLGASSRETQYF
TRBV6-5	15	TRBJ2-3	CASSMVGSGADTQYF